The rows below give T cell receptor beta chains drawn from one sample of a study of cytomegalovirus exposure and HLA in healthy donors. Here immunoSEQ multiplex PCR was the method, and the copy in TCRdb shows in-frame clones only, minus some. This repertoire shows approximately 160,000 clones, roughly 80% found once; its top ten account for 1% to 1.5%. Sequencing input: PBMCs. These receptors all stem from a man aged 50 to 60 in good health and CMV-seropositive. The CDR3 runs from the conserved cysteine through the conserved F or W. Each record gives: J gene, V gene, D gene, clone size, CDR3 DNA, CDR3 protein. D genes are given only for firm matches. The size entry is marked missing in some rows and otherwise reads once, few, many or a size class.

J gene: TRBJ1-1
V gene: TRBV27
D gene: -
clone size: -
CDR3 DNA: TGTGCCAGCAAAGGTGTCACAGAGAACACTGAAGCTTTCTTT
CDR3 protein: CASKGVTENTEAFF

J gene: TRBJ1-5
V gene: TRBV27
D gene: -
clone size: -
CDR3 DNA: TGTGCCAGCGGAAGGGACTTCTCCAATCAGCCCCAGCATTTT
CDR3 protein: CASGRDFSNQPQHF

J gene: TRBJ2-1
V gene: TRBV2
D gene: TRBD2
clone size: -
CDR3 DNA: TGTGCCAGCAGCGCGGGGGTGGCAGAGTGGGAGCAGTTCTTC
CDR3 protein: CASSAGVAEWEQFF

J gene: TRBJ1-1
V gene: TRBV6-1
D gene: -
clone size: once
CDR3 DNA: TGTGCCAGCAGTCAAACGGTCGGGATCACTGAAGCTTTCTTT
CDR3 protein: CASSQTVGITEAFF

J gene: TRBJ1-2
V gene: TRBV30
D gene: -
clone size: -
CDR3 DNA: TGTGCCTGGACAGGGTTAAACTATGGCTACACCTTC
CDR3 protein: CAWTGLNYGYTF

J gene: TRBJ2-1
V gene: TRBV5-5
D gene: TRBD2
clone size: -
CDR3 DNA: TGTGCCAGCAGCCCAAAGACTAGCGGGAGGTTTAACAATGAGCAGTTCTTC
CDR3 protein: CASSPKTSGRFNNEQFF

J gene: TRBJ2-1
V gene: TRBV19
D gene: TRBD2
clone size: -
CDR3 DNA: TGTGCCAGTAGTGACGGATTAAGACTAGCGGGATACAATGAGCAGTTCTTC
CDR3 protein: CASSDGLRLAGYNEQFF

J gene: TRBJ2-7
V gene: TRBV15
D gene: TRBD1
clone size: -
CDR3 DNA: TGTGCCACCAGCAGCGACAGGGAGACCTACGAGCAGTACTTC
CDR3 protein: CATSSDRETYEQYF

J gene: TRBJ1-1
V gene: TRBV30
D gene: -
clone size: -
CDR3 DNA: TGTGCCTGGAGTGTACGCGGGCAGGAAACGGCTTTCTTT
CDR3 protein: CAWSVRGQETAFF

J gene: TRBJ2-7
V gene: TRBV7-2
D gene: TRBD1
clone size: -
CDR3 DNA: TGTGCCAGCAGTACAGACAGGGGCCGCTACGAGCAGTACTTC
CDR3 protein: CASSTDRGRYEQYF

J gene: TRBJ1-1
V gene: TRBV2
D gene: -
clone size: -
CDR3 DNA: TGTGCCAGCAGCCGACAGACAGCGAACACTGAAGCTTTCTTT
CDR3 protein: CASSRQTANTEAFF

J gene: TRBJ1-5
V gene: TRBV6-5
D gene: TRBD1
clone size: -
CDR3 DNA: TGTGCCAGCAGCACGTACAGGGGGAATCAGCCCCAGCATTTT
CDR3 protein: CASSTYRGNQPQHF

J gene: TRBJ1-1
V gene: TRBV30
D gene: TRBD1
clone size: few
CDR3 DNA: TGTGCCTGGAAAATGGCAGGGGGAATCACTGAAGCTTTCTTT
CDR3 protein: CAWKMAGGITEAFF

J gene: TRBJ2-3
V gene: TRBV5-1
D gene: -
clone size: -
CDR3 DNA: TGCGCCAGCAGCTCGGTAGCGGTGGATACGCAGTATTTT
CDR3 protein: CASSSVAVDTQYF

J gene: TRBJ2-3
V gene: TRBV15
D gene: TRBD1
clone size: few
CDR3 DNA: TGTGCCACCAGCAGTGGTAGGGGGCGCGGTTGGGACACAGATACGCAGTATTTT
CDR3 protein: CATSSGRGRGWDTDTQYF

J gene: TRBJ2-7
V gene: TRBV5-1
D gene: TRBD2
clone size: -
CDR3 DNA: TGCGCCAGCAGCTTGACTAGCGGGAGCAAGGAGCAGTACTTC
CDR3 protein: CASSLTSGSKEQYF

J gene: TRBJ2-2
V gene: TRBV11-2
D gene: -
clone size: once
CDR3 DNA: TGTGCCAGCAGCTTAACCGGCGGGGAGCTGTTTTTT
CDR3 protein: CASSLTGGELFF

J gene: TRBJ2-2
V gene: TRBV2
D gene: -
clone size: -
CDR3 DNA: TGTGCCAGCAGAACGGACACCGGGGAGCTGTTTTTT
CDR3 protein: CASRTDTGELFF

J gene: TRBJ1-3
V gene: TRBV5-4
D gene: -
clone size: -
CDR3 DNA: TGTGCCAGCAGCACGGGGGGACCGAGTGGAAACACCATATATTTT
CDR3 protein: CASSTGGPSGNTIYF

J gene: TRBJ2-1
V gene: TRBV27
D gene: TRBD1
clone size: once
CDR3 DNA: TGTGCCAGCAGTTCCTCCATCGGGACAGGGTCCTACAATGAGCAGTTCTTC
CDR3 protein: CASSSSIGTGSYNEQFF

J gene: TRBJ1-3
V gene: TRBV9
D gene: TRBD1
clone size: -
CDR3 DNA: TGTGCCAGCAGCGCACAGGGGGATGGAAACACCATATATTTT
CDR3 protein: CASSAQGDGNTIYF

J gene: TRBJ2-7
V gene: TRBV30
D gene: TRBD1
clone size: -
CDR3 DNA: TGTGCCTGGAGCATAAACGGACAGGTGCCGTCCCAGCAGTACTTC
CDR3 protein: CAWSINGQVPSQQYF

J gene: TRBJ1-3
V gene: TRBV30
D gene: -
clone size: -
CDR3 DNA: TGTGCCTGGAGTGTACATAGAAACACCATATATTTT
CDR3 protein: CAWSVHRNTIYF

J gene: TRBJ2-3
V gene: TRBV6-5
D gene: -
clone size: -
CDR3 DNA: TGTGCCAGCAGTTACTCTCCAGGATACACAGATACGCAGTATTTT
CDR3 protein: CASSYSPGYTDTQYF

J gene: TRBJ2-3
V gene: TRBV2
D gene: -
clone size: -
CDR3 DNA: TGTGCCAGCAGTGGGGGGGTTACGCAGTATTTT
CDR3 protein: CASSGGVTQYF

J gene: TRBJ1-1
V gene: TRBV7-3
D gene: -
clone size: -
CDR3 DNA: TGTGCCAGCAGCCCCGGTGGAGTCAACACTGAAGCTTTCTTT
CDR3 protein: CASSPGGVNTEAFF

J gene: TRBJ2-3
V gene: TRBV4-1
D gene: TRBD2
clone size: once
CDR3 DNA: TGCGCCAGCAGCCCTCTGGACCCGGATAGCGGGAGTGTGTTAGAAGATACGCAGTATTTT
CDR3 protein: CASSPLDPDSGSVLEDTQYF

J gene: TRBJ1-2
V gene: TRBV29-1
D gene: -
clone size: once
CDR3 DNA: TGCAGCGCGATCGACAGAGAGTATGGCTACACCTTC
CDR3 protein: CSAIDREYGYTF

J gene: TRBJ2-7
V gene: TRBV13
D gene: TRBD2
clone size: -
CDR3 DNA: TGTGCCAGCAGCTTAGGGGTTCAGGGAGGGGACGAGCAGTACTTC
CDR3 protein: CASSLGVQGGDEQYF

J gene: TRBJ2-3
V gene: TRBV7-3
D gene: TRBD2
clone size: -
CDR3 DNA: TGTGCCAGCAGCTTACAAGGAGGCGGGGGAGGCTCAGATACGCAGTATTTT
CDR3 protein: CASSLQGGGGGSDTQYF

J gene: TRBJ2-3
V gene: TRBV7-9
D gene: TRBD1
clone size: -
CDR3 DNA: TGTGCCAGCAGCTTATCACAGGGGGTCACAGATACGCAGTATTTT
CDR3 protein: CASSLSQGVTDTQYF

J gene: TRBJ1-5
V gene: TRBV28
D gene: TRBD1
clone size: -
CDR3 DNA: TGTGCCAGCAGATCCCGCGGACAGGTCCAGCATTTT
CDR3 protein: CASRSRGQVQHF

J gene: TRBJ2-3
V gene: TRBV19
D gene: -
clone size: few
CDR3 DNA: TGTGCCAGTAGTTCCCGTGCGGCGGATACGCAGTATTTT
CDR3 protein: CASSSRAADTQYF

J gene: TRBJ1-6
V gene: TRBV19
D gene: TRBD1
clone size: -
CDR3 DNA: TGTGCCAGTAGTATAACGGGACAGATAAAAAATTCACCCCTCCACTTT
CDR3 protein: CASSITGQIKNSPLHF

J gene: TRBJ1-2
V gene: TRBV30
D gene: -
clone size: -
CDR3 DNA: TGTGCCTGGAGTGTCACGGTGGGCTACACCTTC
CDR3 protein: CAWSVTVGYTF

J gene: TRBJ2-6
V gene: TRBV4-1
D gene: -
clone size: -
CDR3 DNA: TGCGCCAGCAGCCAACCTGGGGTCTCACAGGTTCCCTTCGTCTCTGGGGCCAACGTCCTGACTTTC
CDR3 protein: CASSQPGVSQVPFVSGANVLTF

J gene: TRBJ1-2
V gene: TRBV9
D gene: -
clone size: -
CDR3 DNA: TGTGCCAGCAGGGTCGCACAGGATTATGGCTACACCTTC
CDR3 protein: CASRVAQDYGYTF

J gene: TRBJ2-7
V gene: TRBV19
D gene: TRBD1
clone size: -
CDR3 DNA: TGTGCCAGTAGTATAACCGGGACAGGCAACGAGCAGTACTTC
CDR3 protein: CASSITGTGNEQYF

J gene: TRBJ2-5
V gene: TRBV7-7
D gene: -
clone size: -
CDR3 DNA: TGTGCTAGCAGCTTAGGGGCCGCTCAAGAGACCCAGTACTTC
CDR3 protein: CASSLGAAQETQYF

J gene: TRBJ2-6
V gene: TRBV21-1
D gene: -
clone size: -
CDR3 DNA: TGTGCCAGCAGCAAAGGAACAGGGCCGACCGGGGCCAACGTCCTGACTTTC
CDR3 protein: CASSKGTGPTGANVLTF

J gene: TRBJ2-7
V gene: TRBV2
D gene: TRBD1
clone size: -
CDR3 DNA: TGTGCCAGCAGGAGTAACGGACAGGGGGACGAGCAGTACTTC
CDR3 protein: CASRSNGQGDEQYF